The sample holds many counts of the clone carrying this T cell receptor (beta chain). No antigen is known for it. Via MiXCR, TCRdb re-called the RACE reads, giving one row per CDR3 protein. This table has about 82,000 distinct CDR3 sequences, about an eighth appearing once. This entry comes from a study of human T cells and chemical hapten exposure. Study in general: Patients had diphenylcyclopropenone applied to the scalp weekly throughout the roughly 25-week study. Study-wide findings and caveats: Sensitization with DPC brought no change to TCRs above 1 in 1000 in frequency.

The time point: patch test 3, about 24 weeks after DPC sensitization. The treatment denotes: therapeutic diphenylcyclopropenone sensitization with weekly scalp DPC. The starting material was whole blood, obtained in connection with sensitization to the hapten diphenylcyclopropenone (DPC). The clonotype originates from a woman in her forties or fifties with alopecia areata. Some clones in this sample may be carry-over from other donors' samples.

CDR3 bases: TGTGCCAGCACCAACATAAGGAACACCGGGGAGCTGTTTTTT. Protein sequence: CASTNIRNTGELFF. The chain carries TRBV6-6 and TRBJ2-2; unclear D gene. CDR1 is MNHNY, CDR2 SVGAGI, per germline (reference sequence). Trimming cost V 7 bases and J 1 base, with 10 bases left between them. The CDR3 has 14 amino acids.